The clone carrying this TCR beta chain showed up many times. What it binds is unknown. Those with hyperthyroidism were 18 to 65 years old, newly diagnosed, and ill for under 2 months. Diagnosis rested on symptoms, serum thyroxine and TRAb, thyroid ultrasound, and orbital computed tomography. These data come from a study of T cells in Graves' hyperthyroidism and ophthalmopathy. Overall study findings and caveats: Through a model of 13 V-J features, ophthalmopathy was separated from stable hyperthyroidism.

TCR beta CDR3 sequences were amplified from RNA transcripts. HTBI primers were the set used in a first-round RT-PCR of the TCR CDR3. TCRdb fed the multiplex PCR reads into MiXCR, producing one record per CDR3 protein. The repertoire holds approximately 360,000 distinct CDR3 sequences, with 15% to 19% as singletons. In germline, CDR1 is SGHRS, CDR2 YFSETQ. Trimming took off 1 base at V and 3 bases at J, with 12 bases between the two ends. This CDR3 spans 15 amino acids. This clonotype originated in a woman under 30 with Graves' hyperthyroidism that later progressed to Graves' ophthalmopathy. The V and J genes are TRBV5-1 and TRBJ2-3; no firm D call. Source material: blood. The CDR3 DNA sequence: TGCGCCAGCAGCTTGAGGAGCGTAGGGACAGATACGCAGTATTTT. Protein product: CASSLRSVGTDTQYF.